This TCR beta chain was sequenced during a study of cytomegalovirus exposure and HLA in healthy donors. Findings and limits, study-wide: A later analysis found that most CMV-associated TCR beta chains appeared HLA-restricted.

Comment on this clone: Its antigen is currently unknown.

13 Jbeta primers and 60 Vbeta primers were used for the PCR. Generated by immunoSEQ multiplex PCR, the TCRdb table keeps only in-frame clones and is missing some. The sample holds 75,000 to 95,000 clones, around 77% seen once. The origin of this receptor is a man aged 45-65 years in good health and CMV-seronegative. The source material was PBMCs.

CDR3 nucleotides: TGTGCCAGTAGTATGGCGGCCGGGATAGATCAGCCCCAGCATTTT. It yields the protein CASSMAAGIDQPQHF. The genes are TRBV19 and TRBJ1-5; no firm D call. Trimming shortened V by 3 bases and J by 5 bases, and 14 bases separated the two germline ends. Germline values: CDR1 LNHDA, CDR2 SQIVND (reference sequence). The CDR3 spans 15 residues.